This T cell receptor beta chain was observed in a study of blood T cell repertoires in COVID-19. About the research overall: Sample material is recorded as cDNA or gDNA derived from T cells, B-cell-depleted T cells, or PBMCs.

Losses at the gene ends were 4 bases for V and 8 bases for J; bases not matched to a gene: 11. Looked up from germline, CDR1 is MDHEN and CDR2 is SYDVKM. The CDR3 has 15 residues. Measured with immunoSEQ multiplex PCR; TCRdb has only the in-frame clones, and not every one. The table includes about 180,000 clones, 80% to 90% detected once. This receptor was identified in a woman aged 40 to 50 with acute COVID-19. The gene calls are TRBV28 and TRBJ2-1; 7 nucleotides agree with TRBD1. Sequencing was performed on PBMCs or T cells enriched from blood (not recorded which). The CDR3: CASSSTGAGLDEQFF. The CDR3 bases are TGTGCCAGCAGTTCTACAGGGGCCGGTCTCGATGAGCAGTTCTTC.